These 13 T cell receptor beta chains originate from one sample sequenced in a study of T-cell reconstitution after alpha-beta-depleted transplantation in children. Unique molecular identifiers featured in how the TCRbeta library was prepared. A single record per CDR3 protein comes from TCRdb applying MiXCR to the PCR reads. The sample has under 750,000 distinct CDR3 sequences, roughly 23% seen once. Here the sequenced sample was PBMCs, mostly from graft donor cells, taken 360 days after TCRalphabeta/CD19-depleted stem cell transplant. These receptors all come from a boy less than two years old who had a stem cell transplant for acute myeloid leukemia, so the T cells may come from the graft donor.

The chain has TRBV7-7 and TRBJ2-3; 9 bases are a match to TRBD2. CDR3 size: 17 residues. Per germline, CDR1 SSHAT and CDR2 FNYEAQ (reference sequence). V was clipped by 5 bases and J by 0 bases; unmatched bases: 9. The CDR3 DNA follows: TGTGCCAGCAGCCCCCACCCAGCGGGGGGAAGCACAGATACGCAGTATTTT. It is translated as CASSPHPAGGSTDTQYF.

J is TRBJ2-7 and V is TRBV20-1, with a weak D call TRBD2 (6 bases). Between the trimmed V and J ends, which lost 3 bases and 3 bases, there was a span of 15 bases. Germline CDR1 and CDR2: DFQATT and SNEGSKA (reference sequence). The CDR3 has 14 amino acids. Here the CDR3 reads CSARDSAGFYEQYV. CDR3 bases: TGCAGTGCTAGGGACTCAGCGGGCTTCTACGAGCAGTACGTC.

V gene TRBV24-1 combines with J gene TRBJ2-1, with a weak D call TRBD1 (9 bases). V gave up 6 bases and J gave up 10 bases, with 18 bases separating them. CDR3 size: 14 residues. Per germline, CDR1 KGHDR and CDR2 SFDVKD. The CDR3 sequence: CATSRERGTGEQFF. The CDR3 nucleotides read TGTGCCACCAGTAGGGAGCGGGGGACAGGGGAGCAGTTCTTC.

This clonotype occurred many times. The rearrangement joins TRBV28 to TRBJ2-7, with D maybe TRBD2 (5 bases). In germline, CDR1 is MDHEN, CDR2 SYDVKM. Trimming stripped 4 bases from V and 3 bases from J, with 16 bases between. The CDR3 is made up of 15 amino acids. Here the CDR3 reads CASSSFGGGGYEQYV. CDR3 in DNA: TGTGCCAGCAGTTCCTTCGGAGGAGGCGGCTACGAGCAGTACGTC.

The J gene is TRBJ1-1, the V gene TRBV7-9; D is uncertain. V was shortened by 4 bases and J by 8 bases, with 11 bases between the two germline ends. This CDR3 is built from 12 residues. Germline V gives CDR1 SEHNR, CDR2 FQNEAQ (reference sequence). CDR3 region: CASSSRTDEAFF. CDR3 sequence (DNA): TGTGCCAGCAGCTCGCGGACGGACGAAGCTTTCTTT.

The V call is TRBV5-6, the J call TRBJ1-1; TRBD1 might be the D (6 bases). This CDR3 is built from 17 residues. CDR1 is SGHDT, CDR2 YYEEEE, per germline. V dropped 6 bases and J dropped 4 bases, with 25 bases sitting between them. The CDR3 DNA follows: TGTGCCAGCACCATTGACAGGACAGCCCTACGGGTCACTGAAGCTTTCTTT. Its translation is CASTIDRTALRVTEAFF.

The chain has TRBV3-1 and TRBJ2-2; D tentatively reads TRBD1 or TRBD2 (5 bases each). The CDR3 totals 17 residues. Germline-derived CDR1 and CDR2 are LGHDT and YNNKEL (reference sequence). V was pared by 11 bases and J by 4 bases, with 26 bases between. CDR3 residues: CACCQDEARGGTGELFF. CDR3 coding DNA: TGTGCCTGCTGCCAAGATGAGGCGAGGGGTGGCACCGGGGAGCTGTTTTTT. Together with reference TRBV3-1 and TRBJ2-2, the CDR3 gives the full variable domain: DTAVSQTPKYLVTQMGNDKSIKCEQNLGHDTMYWYKQDSKKFLKIMFSYNNKELIINETVPNRFSPKSPDKAHLNLHINSLELGDSAVYFCACCQDEARGGTGELFFGEGSRLTVL.

This clonotype was observed a handful of times. The chain links TRBV12-3 or TRBV12-4 to TRBJ1-3; D call uncertain. V gave up 6 bases and J gave up 4 bases, with 13 bases separating them. This CDR3 contains 14 residues. CDR3 loop: CASSSQVIGNTIYF. The DNA for the CDR3 is TGTGCCAGCAGCTCTCAAGTAATCGGAAACACCATATATTTT.

This clonotype was seen a handful of times. The chain uses TRBV25-1 and TRBJ1-1; D is undetermined. V was shortened by 4 bases and J by 6 bases, with 9 bases between the two germline ends. Germline assignment: CDR1 MGHDK and CDR2 SYGVNS. The CDR3 has 12 residues. The CDR3 DNA reads TGTGCCAGCAGTGGAAACAGCCCTGAAGCTTTCTTT. It is translated as CASSGNSPEAFF. The full variable domain, with the rest looked up from reference TRBV25-1 and TRBJ1-1, is EADIYQTPRYLVIGTGKKITLECSQTMGHDKMYWYQQDPGMELHLIHYSYGVNSTEKGDLSSESTVSRIRTEHFPLTLESARPSHTSQYLCASSGNSPEAFFGQGTRLTVV.

This clonotype has at least ten counts. The V call is TRBV30, the J call TRBJ2-7; D is unclear. V was shortened by 0 bases and J by 5 bases, with 14 bases between the two germline ends. The CDR3 covers 14 residues. Germline loops: CDR1 GTSNPN, CDR2 SVGIG (reference sequence). For the CDR3, the DNA is TGTGCCTGGAGTGTGGTTGCTAGTAGGAACGAGCAGTACGTC. The encoded protein is CAWSVVASRNEQYV.

This clonotype was counted a single time. The J gene is TRBJ2-7, the V gene TRBV11-3; TRBD1 might be the D (7 bases). Per germline, CDR1 SGHNT and CDR2 YENEEA. Trimming stripped 5 bases from V and 2 bases from J, with 13 bases between. The CDR3 runs 14 residues. The CDR3: CASSQGGHPYEQYF. The CDR3 DNA reads as TGTGCCAGCAGCCAGGGGGGACATCCCTACGAGCAGTACTTC. Using reference TRBV11-3 and TRBJ2-7 for the parts outside the CDR3, the full variable domain is EAGVVQSPRYKIIEKKQPVAFWCNPISGHNTLYWYLQNLGQGPELLIRYENEEAVDDSQLPKDRFSAERLKGVDSTLKIQPAELGDSAVYLCASSQGGHPYEQYFGPGTRLTVT.

This clonotype was recorded a few times. The chain is built from TRBV7-2 and TRBJ1-3; possibly TRBD1 for D (6 bases). The V end lost 7 bases, the J end lost 1 base, and 11 bases lay between the germline ends. Looked up from germline, CDR1 is SGHTA and CDR2 is FQGNSA. The CDR3 spans 14 residues. CDR3 sequence reads: CASTGVLSGNTIYF. The CDR3, as DNA: TGTGCCAGCACAGGGGTTCTATCTGGAAACACCATATATTTT.

The CDR3 loop reads CASSLSMDGGYGNQPQHF. CDR3 DNA sequence: TGTGCCAGCAGTTTATCGATGGATGGGGGGTATGGCAATCAGCCCCAGCATTTT. This chain uses TRBV27 with TRBJ1-5; possibly TRBD1 for D (5 bases). Germline CDR1 reads MNHEY; CDR2 reads SMNVEV (reference sequence). Trimming took off 0 bases at V and 2 bases at J, with 17 bases between the two ends. The CDR3 extends over 18 amino acids.